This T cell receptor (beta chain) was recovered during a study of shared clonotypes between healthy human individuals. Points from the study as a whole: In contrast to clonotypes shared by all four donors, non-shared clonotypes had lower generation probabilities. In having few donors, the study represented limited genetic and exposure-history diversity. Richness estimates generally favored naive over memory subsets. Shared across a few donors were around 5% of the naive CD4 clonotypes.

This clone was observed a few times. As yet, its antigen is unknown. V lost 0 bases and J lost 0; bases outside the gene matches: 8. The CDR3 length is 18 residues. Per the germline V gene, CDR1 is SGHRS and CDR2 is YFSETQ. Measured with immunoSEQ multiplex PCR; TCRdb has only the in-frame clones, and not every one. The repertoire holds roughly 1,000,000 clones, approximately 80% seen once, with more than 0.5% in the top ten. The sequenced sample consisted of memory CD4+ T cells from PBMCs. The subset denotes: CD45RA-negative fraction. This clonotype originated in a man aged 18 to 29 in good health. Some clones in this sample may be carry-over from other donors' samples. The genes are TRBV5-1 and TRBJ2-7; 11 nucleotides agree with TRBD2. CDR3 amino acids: CASSLAPLAGGISYEQYF. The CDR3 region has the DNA TGCGCCAGCAGCTTGGCCCCATTAGCGGGAGGGATCTCCTACGAGCAGTACTTC.